One and the same sample provided the 8 T cell receptor beta chains below, sequenced in a study of T cells expressing NK-cell markers. After re-calling the 5' RACE reads, TCRdb lists one entry per CDR3 protein, DNA absent. The sample totals approximately 460,000 distinct CDR3 sequences. Sequencing was done on a sample of blood T cells: a sorted CD56 or NKG2C T cell subset, CD4+ or CD8+ T cells, or bulk PBMC T cells (not recorded which). All receptors come from a woman aged 18-70 years in good health.

The rearrangement uses TRBV29-1 and TRBJ2-1; TCRdb selects TRBD2, and the lack of DNA leaves this call unchecked. CDR3 size: 15 residues. CDR1 and CDR2 (germline): SQVTM, ANQGSEA. CDR3 sequence: CSASSGSASFNEQFF.

The chain has TRBV9 and TRBJ1-1. CDR3 length: 15 amino acids. In germline, CDR1 is SGDLS, CDR2 YYNGEE. This CDR3 is CASSLNPKTNTEAFF.

This chain's CDR3 is CAWSVPTDTQYF. V is TRBV30 and J is TRBJ2-3. The CDR3 consists of 12 residues. CDR1 GTSNPN and CDR2 SVGIG come from the germline V gene (reference sequence).

J is TRBJ2-2 and V is TRBV28; TCRdb outputs TRBD1, but without DNA this stays unchecked. The CDR3 is 17 amino acids. CDR1 is MDHEN and CDR2 is SYDVKM in the germline V gene. The CDR3: CASSFLAGARLAGELFF.

The chain recombines TRBV18 with TRBJ2-2; TCRdb designates TRBD1, a call that cannot be tested without DNA. Germline CDR1 and CDR2: KGHSH and LQKENI. The CDR3 covers 19 residues. CDR3 in amino acids: CASSPPRVPDPLYTGELFF.

V usage is TRBV7-2 and J usage is TRBJ1-4; the TCRdb D gene call, TRBD1, has no DNA to confirm it. The germline V gene has CDR1 SGHTA and CDR2 FQGNSA. This CDR3 has 16 amino acids. CDR3 sequence reads: CASSLGPPGRNEKLFF.

CDR3 protein: CSVGYGQGQPQHF. The chain recombines TRBV29-1 with TRBJ1-5; TCRdb designates TRBD1, a call that cannot be tested without DNA. CDR3 length equals 13 residues. The germline CDR1 and CDR2 sequences are SQVTM and ANQGSEA.

The V gene is TRBV12-3 or TRBV12-4, the J gene TRBJ1-1; the TRBD1 assignment by TCRdb is unverifiable without DNA. The CDR3 is made up of 14 amino acids. The CDR3 loop reads CASSWNRFNTEAFF.